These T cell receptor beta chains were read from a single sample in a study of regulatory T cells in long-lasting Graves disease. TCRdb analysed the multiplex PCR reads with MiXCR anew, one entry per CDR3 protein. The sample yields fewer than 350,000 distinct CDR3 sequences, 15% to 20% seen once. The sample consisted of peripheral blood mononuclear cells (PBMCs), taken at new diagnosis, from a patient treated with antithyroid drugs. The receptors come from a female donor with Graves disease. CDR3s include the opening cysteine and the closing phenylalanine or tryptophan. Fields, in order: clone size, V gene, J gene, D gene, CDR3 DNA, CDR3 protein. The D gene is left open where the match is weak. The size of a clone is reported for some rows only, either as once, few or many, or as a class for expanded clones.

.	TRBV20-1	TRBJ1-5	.	TGCAGTGCTATAGAAGAATTTGAGGGCGGTTTTCGCTTCAATCAGCCCCAGCATTTT	CSAIEEFEGGFRFNQPQHF
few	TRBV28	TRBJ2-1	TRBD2	TGTGCCAGCAGGACGGCTAGCGGTGACTACAATGAGCAGTTCTTC	CASRTASGDYNEQFF
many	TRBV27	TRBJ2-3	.	TGTGCCAGCAGTTTATCGGCCCTCCCTCCAGATACGCAGTATTTT	CASSLSALPPDTQYF
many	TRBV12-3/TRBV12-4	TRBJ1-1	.	TGTGCCAGCAGTTTCGCTGGAACTGAAGCTTTCTTT	CASSFAGTEAFF
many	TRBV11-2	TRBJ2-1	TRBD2	TGTGCCAGCAGCTCCATAAAAAACCTCTACCCGGGACTAGGGAATGAGCAGTTCTTC	CASSSIKNLYPGLGNEQFF
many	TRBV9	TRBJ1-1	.	TGTGCCAGCACCTCGGATGAGCGAATCACTGAAGCTTTCTTT	CASTSDERITEAFF
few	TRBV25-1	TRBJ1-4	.	TGTGCCAGCAGTGAGTGGTTCGGGGGTGAAAAACTGTTTTTT	CASSEWFGGEKLFF
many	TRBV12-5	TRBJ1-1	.	TGTGCTAGTGGTGGGACCGGGATTGAAGCTTTCTTT	CASGGTGIEAFF
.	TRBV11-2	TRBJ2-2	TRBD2	TGTGTCAGCAGCTTAGTGGTGGCTCGCGAGGGCGGGGGGCTGTTTTTT	CVSSLVVAREGGGLFF
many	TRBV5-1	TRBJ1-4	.	TGCGCCAGCAGCCCAGCCCCTGGACGGTCGGGAGAAAAACTGTTTTTT	CASSPAPGRSGEKLFF
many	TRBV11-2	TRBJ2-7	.	TGTGCCAGCAGCATACGGACGGTAACCTACGAGCAGTACTTC	CASSIRTVTYEQYF
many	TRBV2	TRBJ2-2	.	TGTGCCAGCAGTGCTTCACTCCCAGGGCTGGGGAAGTTTTTT	CASSASLPGLGKFF
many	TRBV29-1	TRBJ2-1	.	TGCAGCGTTGAAGGCGTACCTGGGGGACGATCCAATGAGCAGTTCTTC	CSVEGVPGGRSNEQFF
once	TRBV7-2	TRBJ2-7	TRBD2	TGTACCAGCAGCCGTGCGGGGGGGCGAGTAGCCTACGAGAAGTACTTC	CTSSRAGGRVAYEKYF
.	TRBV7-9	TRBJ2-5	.	TGTGCCAGCAGCCCGAAGGCTAGACTACAAGAGACCCAGTACTTC	CASSPKARLQETQYF
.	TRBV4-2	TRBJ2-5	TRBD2	TGTGCCAGCAGCCCAGTAGCGGGAGGCCTACAAGAGACCCAGTACTTC	CASSPVAGGLQETQYF
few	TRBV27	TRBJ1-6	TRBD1	TGTGCCAGCAGTTTATTGAACAGGGGTTCTTCATTCCACTTT	CASSLLNRGSSFHF
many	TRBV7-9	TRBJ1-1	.	TGTGCCAGCAGCTTTTCCAGGCCTGGGGGAATGAACACTGAAGCTTTCTTT	CASSFSRPGGMNTEAFF
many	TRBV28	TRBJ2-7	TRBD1	TGTGCCAGCAGTTTACCAAAAGGACAGGGATGGGTCTACGAGCAGTACTTC	CASSLPKGQGWVYEQYF
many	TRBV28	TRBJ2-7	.	TGTGCCAGCAGTTTAAGCGCATCCTCCTACGAGCAGTACTTC	CASSLSASSYEQYF
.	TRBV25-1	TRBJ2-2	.	TGTGCCAGCAGTGTCGGGTCGACCGGTCGTGGAACGAACACCGGGGAGCTGTTTTTT	CASSVGSTGRGTNTGELFF
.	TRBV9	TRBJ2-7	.	TGTGCCAGCAGCGTGGCAGCGGCTTCCTACGAGCAGTACTTC	CASSVAAASYEQYF
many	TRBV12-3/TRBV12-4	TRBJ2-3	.	TGTGCCAGCAGTTTAGTCGCAGGGTCAGATACGCAGTATTTT	CASSLVAGSDTQYF
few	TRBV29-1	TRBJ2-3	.	TGCAGCGTTGAAGATGGCGGGAGCACAGATACGCAGTATTTT	CSVEDGGSTDTQYF
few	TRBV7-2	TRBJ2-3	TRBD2	TGTGCCAGCAGCTTATCCATTCCTAGCGGGAGCACAGATACGCAGTATTTT	CASSLSIPSGSTDTQYF
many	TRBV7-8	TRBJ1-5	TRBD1	TGTGCCAGCAGCAACGACAGGGACCATCAGCCCCAGCATTTT	CASSNDRDHQPQHF
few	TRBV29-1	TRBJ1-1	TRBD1	TGCAGCGTTGAAGGGTCGACAGGGAATGAAGCTTTCTTT	CSVEGSTGNEAFF
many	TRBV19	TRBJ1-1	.	TGTGCCAGTAGTATAGGGCCAGGCGTGAACACTGAAGCTTTCTTT	CASSIGPGVNTEAFF
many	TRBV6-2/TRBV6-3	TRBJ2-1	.	TGTGCCAGCAGTTACCGAGGGTTCGGTGAGCAGTTCTTC	CASSYRGFGEQFF
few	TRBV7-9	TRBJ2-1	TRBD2	TGTGCCAGCAGGGCTACTAGCGGGAACAATGAGCAGTTCTTC	CASRATSGNNEQFF
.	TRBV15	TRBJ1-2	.	TGTGCCACCAGCAGGCTCACAGGGACCACCAACTATGGCTACACCTTC	CATSRLTGTTNYGYTF
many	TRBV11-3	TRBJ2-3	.	TGTGCCAGCAGCTTTCTAATGGAGGCAGATACGCAGTATTTT	CASSFLMEADTQYF
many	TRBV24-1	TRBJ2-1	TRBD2	TGTGCCACCAGTGATTCCTCCAGCGGGAGGTCGTACAATGAGCAGTTCTTC	CATSDSSSGRSYNEQFF
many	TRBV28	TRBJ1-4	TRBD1	TGTGCCAGCAGTTTATTCGTACAGGGGGCGCGTGAAAAACTGTTTTTT	CASSLFVQGAREKLFF
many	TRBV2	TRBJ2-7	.	TGTGCCAGCAGTGAACGGGGAGACCTTGGGGAGCAGTACTTC	CASSERGDLGEQYF
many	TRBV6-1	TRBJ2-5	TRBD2	TGTGCCGCCGGAAAGACTAGCGGGAGCAGGGAGACCCAGTACTTC	CAAGKTSGSRETQYF
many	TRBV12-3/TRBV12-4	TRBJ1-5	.	TGTGCCAGCACCGGGACCCCCGGTCAGCCCCAGCATTTT	CASTGTPGQPQHF